The rows below give T cell receptor beta chains drawn from one sample of a study of T cell responses to AZD1222 COVID-19 vaccine. Using immunoSEQ multiplex PCR, the repertoire was profiled, and TCRdb retains in-frame clones only, with some absent. This sample has roughly 150,000 clones, with 91% found just once. The sample consisted of peripheral blood, taken 28 days after the second AZD1222 dose. These receptor sequences come from an adult who received the AZD1222 COVID-19 vaccine. Both conserved end residues are part of each CDR3. Fields, in order: V gene, J gene, CDR3 protein.

>TRBV29-1|TRBJ2-5
CSANVWTGGLQTPQETQYF
>TRBV19|TRBJ2-7
CASTPGGGKFYEQYF
>TRBV19|TRBJ1-2
CASSIGTAGYTF
>TRBV27|TRBJ2-5
CASSLSRDLEETQYF
>TRBV19|TRBJ2-2
CASSSGLFGELFF
>TRBV4-2|TRBJ2-3
CASSQEIRRDTQYF
>TRBV18|TRBJ1-5
CASSRIFRDTVVVEDSNQPQHF
>TRBV4-1|TRBJ2-7
CASSQEVERHYEQYF
>TRBV5-1|TRBJ2-7
CASSLGQGVAYEQYF
>TRBV27|TRBJ1-1
CASSFDEGRNTEAFF
>TRBV11-1|TRBJ2-1
CASSSLTGLQNEQFF
>TRBV5-5|TRBJ2-7
CASSYIGQGAYEQYF
>TRBV19|TRBJ2-1
CASSRAGLAGNYNEQFF
>TRBV28|TRBJ2-1
CASSLRVGEQFF
>TRBV5-1|TRBJ1-2
CASSYDRPAKDYTF
>TRBV27|TRBJ2-7
CASSVTGTSSYEQYF
>TRBV6-5|TRBJ1-2
CASRLGYGYTF
>TRBV4-3|TRBJ2-4
CASSQDGTKNIQYF
>TRBV7-8|TRBJ2-7
CASSLGRTSGVYEQYF
>TRBV29-1|TRBJ1-2
CSVEKRNYGYTF
>TRBV19|TRBJ1-1
CASSIGRNTEAFF
>TRBV15|TRBJ1-2
CATSGGGQFSYGYTF
>TRBV2|TRBJ2-5
CASSVRGQETQYF
>TRBV11-2|TRBJ2-3
CASSLETSGSTDTQYF
>TRBV6-5|TRBJ2-3
CASSYVSTDTQYF
>TRBV6-2/TRBV6-3|TRBJ2-2
CASSPQGRTSGRIITGELFF
>TRBV11-2|TRBJ2-4
CASSPGLAKNIQYF
>TRBV19|TRBJ1-2
CASSYRADHYGYTF
>TRBV7-2|TRBJ1-2
CASSLGPFGGQGYGYTF
>TRBV6-1|TRBJ1-1
CASSESGSYTEAFF
>TRBV9|TRBJ1-2
CASTQWGDYGYTF
>TRBV7-9|TRBJ1-4
CASSLTGQGASEKLFF
>TRBV19|TRBJ1-5
CASNLPHNSNQPQHF
>TRBV5-1|TRBJ1-1
CASSPLPGDSEDTEAFF
>TRBV7-2|TRBJ1-1
CASSLLDRATEAFF
>TRBV27|TRBJ2-7
CASSIAGGPFEQYF
>TRBV29-1|TRBJ2-3
CSVGTSGRADTQYF
>TRBV19|TRBJ2-7
CASSHGTGSYEQYF
>TRBV28|TRBJ2-5
CASRQPLGLQETQYF
>TRBV7-3|TRBJ1-1
CASSPSGVVYTEAFF
>TRBV5-6|TRBJ1-2
CASSLEGRGGYTF
>TRBV7-3|TRBJ1-3
CASSLSGPSSGNTIYF
>TRBV29-1|TRBJ2-1
CSVEGGGTSGSNEQFF
>TRBV18|TRBJ2-1
CASSPASGETYNEQFF